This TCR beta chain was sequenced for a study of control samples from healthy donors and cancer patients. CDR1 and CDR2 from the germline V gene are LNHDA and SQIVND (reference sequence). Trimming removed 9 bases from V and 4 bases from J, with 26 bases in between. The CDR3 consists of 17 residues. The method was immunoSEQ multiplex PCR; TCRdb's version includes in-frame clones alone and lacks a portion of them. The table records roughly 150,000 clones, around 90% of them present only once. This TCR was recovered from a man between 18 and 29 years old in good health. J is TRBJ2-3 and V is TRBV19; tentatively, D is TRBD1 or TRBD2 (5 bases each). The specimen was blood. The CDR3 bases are TGTGCCAGCACCGGGGTCCGGCCAGGGAGCTTCGCAGATACGCAGTATTTT. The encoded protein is CASTGVRPGSFADTQYF. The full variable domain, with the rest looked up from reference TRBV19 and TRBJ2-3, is DGGITQSPKYLFRKEGQNVTLSCEQNLNHDAMYWYRQDPGQGLRLIYYSQIVNDFQKGDIAEGYSVSREKKESFPLTVTSAQKNPTAFYLCASTGVRPGSFADTQYFGPGTRLTVL.